The 3 T cell receptor beta chains presented below share a single source sample, sequenced in a study of T cell responses to AZD1222 COVID-19 vaccine. The repertoire was sequenced with immunoSEQ multiplex PCR; TCRdb's copy has only in-frame clones and lacks some. The sample comprises some 70,000 clones, 80% to 85% of which are singletons, and over 8% rests with the top ten. Material: peripheral blood, obtained on day 0 of AZD1222 vaccination. Receptors were obtained from an adult in good health.

CDR3 region: CASTQNTEAFF. CDR3 nucleotides: TGTGCCAGCACCCAGAACACTGAAGCTTTCTTT. The chain couples TRBV28 to TRBJ1-1, with no clear D. Trimming cost V 7 bases and J 1 base, with 4 bases left between them. The CDR3 is 11 residues long. Germline CDR1 reads MDHEN; CDR2 reads SYDVKM. Variable domain in full (rest from reference TRBV28 and TRBJ1-1): DVKVTQSSRYLVKRTGEKVFLECVQDMDHENMFWYRQDPGLGLRLIYFSYDVKMKEKGDIPEGYSVSREKKERFSLILESASTNQTSMYLCASTQNTEAFFGQGTRLTVV.

Here the CDR3 reads CASSGQSSGNTIYF. The CDR3 region has the DNA TGTGCCAGCAGTGGACAGAGCTCTGGAAACACCATATATTTT. The V call is TRBV6-6, the J call TRBJ1-3; D is perhaps TRBD1 (6 bases). The germline V gene encodes CDR1 MNHNY and CDR2 SVGAGI (reference sequence). V lost 5 bases and J 0 bases, leaving 8 bases between the germline ends. This CDR3 region has 14 residues.

The CDR3 sequence: CASSLRAGGPSEQYF. In DNA, the CDR3 is TGCGCCAGCAGCTTGCGGGCGGGGGGGCCCAGCGAGCAGTACTTC. The chain has TRBV5-1 and TRBJ2-7; 9 bases map to TRBD2. The junction had 8 bases not matched to a gene; V was cut back by 1 base and J by 6 bases. Germline CDR1 reads SGHRS; CDR2 reads YFSETQ. The CDR3 contains 15 residues.